This is a list of T cell receptor beta chains from one sample in a study of shared clonotypes between healthy human individuals. Using immunoSEQ multiplex PCR, the repertoire was profiled, and TCRdb retains in-frame clones only, with some absent. This table holds millions of clones, approximately 95% found once. The specimen was naive CD4+ T cells from PBMCs. These receptors were collected from a young man in good health. Some clones in this sample may be carry-over from other donors' samples. CDR3s include the opening cysteine and the closing phenylalanine or tryptophan. A D gene is named only where the DNA matches it firmly. For some rows the clone size is stated as once, few or many, or as a class when expanded; others skip it.

cdr3_nt cdr3_aa j_call clone_size v_call d_call
TGTGCCTGGAGTCCGCCGGGACAGGTTGGCTCTGGGGCCAACGTCCTGACTTTC CAWSPPGQVGSGANVLTF TRBJ2-6 - TRBV30 TRBD1
TGTGCCAGCAGTTTACATTCGGGACAGAGAAACAATCAGCCCCAGCATTTT CASSLHSGQRNNQPQHF TRBJ1-5 - TRBV28 TRBD1
TGTGCCATCAGCTCGACAGGGGATACTGAAGCTTTCTTT CAISSTGDTEAFF TRBJ1-1 - TRBV10-3 TRBD1
TGTGCCAGCAGCTCCACGGGACTAGCGGGAAAAGGCGAGCAGTACTTC CASSSTGLAGKGEQYF TRBJ2-7 - TRBV7-8 TRBD2
TGTGCCAGCAGCGTAGAGGGACAGGCCCTCGAGCAGTACTTC CASSVEGQALEQYF TRBJ2-7 - TRBV9 TRBD1
TGTGCCAGCCGTTTTGGGGGGGGCCGGTATGGCTACACCTTC CASRFGGGRYGYTF TRBJ1-2 once TRBV6-5 -
TGTGCCAGCAGTTACCGGGGGACCGGGGAGCTGTTTTTT CASSYRGTGELFF TRBJ2-2 - TRBV6-6 -
TGTGCCAGCAGTTCACGAACAGGAGCTAACTATGGCTACACCTTC CASSSRTGANYGYTF TRBJ1-2 - TRBV6-6 -
TGTGCCAGCGGTTTGGGATCGGGAAACACCATATATTTT CASGLGSGNTIYF TRBJ1-3 - TRBV28 -
TGTGCCAGTAGTCCTGCAGGTGGCGTAAGGGAAAAACTGTTTTTT CASSPAGGVREKLFF TRBJ1-4 - TRBV19 -
TGTGCCAGCAGCTTAATACGGCTATCTAACTATGGCTACACCTTC CASSLIRLSNYGYTF TRBJ1-2 - TRBV7-2 -
TGCGCCAGCAGCCAAGTCCCCTCAGGGATTAACACTGAAGCTTTCTTT CASSQVPSGINTEAFF TRBJ1-1 - TRBV4-1 -
TGTGCCACCAGCAGGACAGGGGGCTCAGATACGCAGTATTTT CATSRTGGSDTQYF TRBJ2-3 - TRBV15 TRBD1
TGTGCCAGCAGCTTACCCATGAACACTGAAGCTTTCTTT CASSLPMNTEAFF TRBJ1-1 - TRBV5-5 -
TGTGCCAGTAGTTGGGGACGGAGCTCTGGAAACACCATATATTTT CASSWGRSSGNTIYF TRBJ1-3 - TRBV19 -
TGTGCCAGCAGCCCGGGGCACTATGGCTACACCTTC CASSPGHYGYTF TRBJ1-2 - TRBV28 -
TGTGCCAGCAGTAGCGGGCCCTCCTACAATGAGCAGTTCTTC CASSSGPSYNEQFF TRBJ2-1 - TRBV28 -
TGTGCCAGCAGTTTAACCAGCGGGAGGCGCCTGGGGTACGAGCAGTACTTC CASSLTSGRRLGYEQYF TRBJ2-7 - TRBV28 TRBD2
TGTGCCAGCAGCTCCTACGGGAACACCGGGGAGCTGTTTTTT CASSSYGNTGELFF TRBJ2-2 once TRBV7-6 -
TGCGCCAGCAGCTTCGGACCAAACACCGGGGAGCTGTTTTTT CASSFGPNTGELFF TRBJ2-2 once TRBV5-1 -
TGTGCCAGCAGTCCGACAGGGAGGGCGAACACTGAAGCTTTCTTT CASSPTGRANTEAFF TRBJ1-1 - TRBV28 TRBD1
TGTGCCAGCAGCTCCGGACAGGGGAGCCTCGGGGAGCTGTTTTTT CASSSGQGSLGELFF TRBJ2-2 - TRBV5-4 TRBD1